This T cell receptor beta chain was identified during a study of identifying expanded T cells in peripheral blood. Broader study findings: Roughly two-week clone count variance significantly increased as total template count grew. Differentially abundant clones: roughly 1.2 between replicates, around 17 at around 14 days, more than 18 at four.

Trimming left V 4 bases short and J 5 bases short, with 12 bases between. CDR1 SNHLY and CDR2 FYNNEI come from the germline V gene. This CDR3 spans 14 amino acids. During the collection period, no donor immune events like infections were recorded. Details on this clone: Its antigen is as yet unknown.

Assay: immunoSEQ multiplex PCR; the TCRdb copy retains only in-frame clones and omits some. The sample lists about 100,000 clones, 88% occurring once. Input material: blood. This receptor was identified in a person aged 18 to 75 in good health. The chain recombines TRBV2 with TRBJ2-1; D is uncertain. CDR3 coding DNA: TGTGCCAGCAGTGGACCCACGAGGAACAATGAGCAGTTCTTC. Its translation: CASSGPTRNNEQFF.